This T cell receptor (beta chain) was recorded in a study of cytomegalovirus exposure and HLA in healthy donors (TCRdb year 2017). In terms of the full investigation: An earlier analysis of 587 of the donors reported 250 to 300 Gb of sequence data and approximately 110 million unique TCR beta sequences from 150 million to 200 million T cells. An early release covering 550 to 650 HLA-typed donors comprised about 300 gigabases of sequencing data and 85 million to 100 million unique TCR sequences. An earlier analysis of 587 of the donors used high-throughput TCR beta sequencing to judge whether each TCR beta V gene segment behaved as functional or pseudogenic. Donor age, sex, ethnicity and CMV serostatus were compiled together with the repertoire data. In the later analysis, no new phenotypic data were used to find candidate immune exposures; instead, reliance was placed on TCR beta sequences and their occurrence across donors. The study aimed to test whether signatures of past pathogen exposure could be identified by cataloging public T cell receptors. In a later genetic analysis, genome-wide SNP genotypes for about three fifths of the roughly 670 donors were used, and that subset was treated as a discovery cohort. Along with the approximately 620-subject first cohort, a separate validation cohort of over 90 different subjects was used. On average, over 200,000 unique TCR beta nucleotide sequences were sequenced per donor among a few hundred genotyped donors of the cohort, with roughly 18% of those sequences being non-productive. Four or five DR-DQ haplotypes were treated as single units for association and clustering because of strong linkage in the cohort. Typing coverage varied by locus: roughly 629-640 donors for A, B, C, DRB1 and DQB1; more than 500 for DQA1; more than 600 for DPA1; under 490 for DPB1. HLA typing covered class I and class II loci at four-digit resolution. The genetic ancestry cluster associated with self-reported Caucasian donors included around four fifths of the 398 genotyped donors. The study profiled the T cell repertoires of under 850 subjects by immunosequencing and related them to cytomegalovirus serostatus. High-throughput TCR immunosequencing, statistical association of individual TCRs with disease status, and machine learning were combined to predict cytomegalovirus infection status. All discovery cohort repertoires had been generated using a single sequencing platform. In a later analysis, previously published TCR beta repertoires from several hundred donors were re-analyzed and high-resolution HLA genotyping was added so that TCR occurrence patterns could be studied. Summary of the overall study and its limitations: Across donors, most TCR sequences were observed very rarely, whereas some public TCRs were present in many individuals. According to a later analysis, parvovirus B19, influenza, CMV and Epstein-Barr virus appeared linked to several top co-occurrence clusters. In vitro tests confirmed that a few of the cytomegalovirus-associated TCR beta chains recognize cytomegalovirus antigens. According to a later analysis, TCR association rates differed among HLA loci, with DRB1 alleles showing the most associated TCRs and HLA-C alleles showing the fewest. According to the authors, the approach could potentially be generalized to other disease states and immunological phenotypes. The sequencing pipeline was judged likely to have produced a cluster of highly shared sequence variants as a technical artifact. A further reported finding was that TCR beta sequences accurately predicted the HLA-A and HLA-B alleles for most subjects in the first cohort. In a later analysis, HLA-associated TCR beta chains were found to be more clonally expanded and to have lower generation probabilities than equally common non-associated chains. The classifier was reported to diagnose cytomegalovirus status with high specificity and sensitivity in both the original cohort and the validation cohort. The earlier analysis of a few hundred of the donors excluded 15 to 20 rarely observed V segments, including chromosome 9 orphons, because counts were too low. The only immune exposure information available for the cohort was CMV serostatus. Most CMV-associated TCR beta chains appeared to be HLA-restricted in a later analysis, and the HLA associations seemed to be driven largely by CMV exposure. Linkage disequilibrium might explain the correlated functional status among segregating V segments, but an unknown experimental factor could not be excluded. The study gave a list of some 150 TCR beta chains associated with cytomegalovirus. Presence/absence analyses assumed roughly uniform sequencing depth across donors, an assumption that may not hold. An association between a missense DCLRE1C variant and V-gene and J-gene trimming of TCR beta chains was found in a later genetic analysis and replicated in an independent cohort. Because HLA typing was missing for some donors at each locus, association tests included only the typed subset. At a false discovery rate of 0.05, a later analysis linked around 15,000 TCR beta sequences to specific HLA alleles. A later genetic analysis reported fewer N-insertions in productive TCRs among donors in an Asian-associated ancestry cluster than the roughly 690-donor mean. The 87-base-pair reads could not distinguish some IMGT-functional V segments, including TRBV6-2 and TRBV6-3, so those segments were excluded. An earlier analysis of approximately 540 of the donors showed that most TCR beta V segments appeared in productive rearrangements either about 87% or about 30% of the time, which broadly matched IMGT annotations. This cohort had only TCR beta chains sequenced, and the lack of alpha or paired-chain data limited which features could be detected. When HLA alleles, especially DR and DQ, strongly co-occurred, attributing TCR associations to individual alleles was difficult.

The protocol used for the library was the immunoSEQ multiplex PCR assay. A mixture of 60 forward primers for TCR Vbeta segments and 13 reverse primers for TCR Jbeta segments was used in the multiplex PCR. The CDR3 region of rearranged TCR beta genes was amplified from genomic DNA with a multiplex PCR assay. On the Illumina HiSeq System, the amplified TCR beta libraries were sequenced as 87-base-pair reads. In the original analysis: A later analysis counted about 76 million unique TCR beta chains across the roughly 700 repertoires, and some 11 million of these chains were shared by at least two donors. A nearest-neighbor algorithm error-corrected the raw reads and collapsed the reads into unique sequences, merging closely related sequences to remove PCR and sequencing errors. Alignment of CDR3 sequences to IMGT reference sequences was used to assign V, D and J gene segments. For a sequence to be retained, a match of at least six nucleotides to both a V gene segment and a J gene segment was required. A rearrangement was called productive if the CDR3 had no stop codons and remained in frame with V and J, and every other rearrangement was called non-productive. Following IMGT convention, CDR3 was defined as the stretch from the second conserved V-encoded cysteine up to the conserved J-encoded phenylalanine. The earlier analysis of about 620 of the donors excluded sequences that lacked an unambiguous match to a single V gene segment. An earlier analysis of a few hundred of the donors classified V segments as functional when productive rearrangements were above 56.7% and as segregating when the standard deviation between donors was above 5%. To diagnose cytomegalovirus status from the catalog of TCR beta chain sequences, a statistical classification framework was built. A later analysis assigned V and J genes by comparing TCR nucleotide sequences with IMGT/GENE-DB human TR gene sequences. In a later analysis, CDR3 sequences and most-parsimonious VDJ recombination scenarios were assigned using the TCRdist pipeline. In a later analysis, each TCR beta chain was defined by its CDR3 amino acid sequence together with its V-gene family, and reads without a unique V-gene family were excluded. As a way to deal with suspected cross-contamination and a sequencing artifact, a later analysis dropped 500 to 700 nucleotide sequences that were highly shared and had low generation probability. A later analysis calculated a clonal expansion index for each public chain from normalized within-repertoire ranks of inferred template counts. A later analysis computed generation probabilities with a VDJ recombination model fitted to out-of-frame rearrangements, and checked the results against IGoR. A later analysis scored TCR-TCR, TCR-HLA and TCR-CMV co-occurrence with hypergeometric tests, applying a repertoire-size bias correction to TCR pairs. In a later analysis, false discovery rates were estimated by permuting HLA or CMV assignments 20 times. A later analysis grouped co-occurring TCRs with DBSCAN, adding TCRdist sequence similarity when clustering within HLA-allele-positive subsets. Co-occurrence clustering excluded repertoires with fewer than 30,000 or more than 120,000 public chains, plus five with anomalous nucleotide sharing. Entries here come from immuneACCESS through TCRdb and include only in-frame sequences with V and J called. Some clones fail to appear in such tables; in the studies checked, an unresolved V gene covers under half of the shortfall, and the cause of the remainder is unknown. V and J calls and clone size are given by that table; D and trimming were obtained from the DNA. In all, the sample holds around 91,000 clones, and 78% of those were seen once. Under 5.5% of the sample lies in the top ten.

In total, roughly 670 healthy bone marrow donors made up the cohort. Cohort members were all nominally healthy when sampled, although unrecorded immune exposures were likely present. The donor was CMV seropositive and belonged to the group of 250 to 300 seropositive cohort members. A peripheral blood sample was provided by each donor, and peripheral blood mononuclear cells were used for TCR beta sequencing. The Qiagen DNeasy Blood Extraction Kit was used to extract genomic DNA from the blood cell samples. Reading the germline V gene gives CDR1 MDHEN and CDR2 SYDVKM. V loses 3 bases at its end and J loses 5 bases; junction bases beyond the gene matches: 9. Spanning cysteine to phenylalanine, the CDR3 consists of 15 amino acids. Kept here is only the CDR3 DNA, which spans 45 bases and is read in frame from base 1. Remarks on this clone: The specificity of this receptor is unknown. Base-call qualities are not available, and no considerably larger clone is one nucleotide away.

The sequenced sample was PBMCs. The chain was built from TRBV28 and TRBJ2-5, and 7 junction bases match TRBD1. This sequence originates from a woman aged 40 to 50 in good health and CMV-seropositive. The encoded CDR3 is CASSFGDSRRETQYF. The nucleotide sequence reads TGTGCCAGCAGTTTCGGGGACAGCCGAAGGGAGACCCAGTACTTC.